This T cell receptor (beta chain) was sequenced during a study of spatial heterogeneity in lung cancer. Whole-study findings and limits: How many expanded intratumoral alpha and beta TCRs were present tracked the tumor mutation count, which was a count of nonsynonymous mutations. Tracking of ubiquitous and regional nonsynonymous mutations by counts of ubiquitous and regional expanded TCRs, respectively, was seen.

The time point: sample taken at primary tumor resection. Material for sequencing was whole RNA from tumor, nontumor lung or frozen PBMC, left unsorted. Only a few counts were recorded for this clonotype. The antigen is undetermined. In TCRdb, the 5' RACE reads were re-called with MiXCR into one record per CDR3 protein. The table lists about 10,000 distinct CDR3 sequences, 10% to 15% of them singletons. The CDR3 has 15 amino acids. V was cut by 1 base and J by 2 bases, with 9 bases left in between. Per germline, CDR1 SGHRS and CDR2 YFSETQ. The source material was lung tumor tissue, sampled at surgery. The chain is built from TRBV5-1 and TRBJ2-2; no clear D. This clonotype originated in a female donor with early-stage non-small cell lung cancer. The CDR3 sequence: CASSLSSLNTGELFF. CDR3 bases: TGCGCCAGCAGCTTGTCGTCTCTCAACACCGGGGAGCTGTTTTTT.